This T cell receptor beta chain was observed in a study of identical twins. MiXCR was run by TCRdb on the 5' RACE reads, yielding one entry per CDR3 protein. The data show about 1.7 million distinct CDR3 sequences, roughly a third seen once. Trimming cost V 3 bases and J 4 bases, with 9 bases left between them. There are 13 residues in the CDR3. Germline CDR1 LGHDT, CDR2 YNNKEL (reference sequence). This TCR was sampled from a newborn girl in good health. Sequencing was performed on cord blood. The chain has TRBV3-1 and TRBJ2-5, with D uncertain. Written as DNA, the CDR3 is TGTGCCAGCAGCCACCCTATGGGAGAGACCCAGTACTTC. It specifies CASSHPMGETQYF.